This TCR beta chain was captured in a study of glioma-infiltrating T cells. Study results and caveats: Above-expected tissue-blood divergence occurred in all gliomas, most in low-grade ones. Tissue and blood shared very few CDR3 sequences.

V was clipped by 4 bases and J by 0 bases; unmatched bases: 3. Germline loops: CDR1 SNHLY, CDR2 FYNNEI. The CDR3 loop spans 15 amino acids. As to this clonotype: Its antigen is not identified.

Amplification of TCR alpha and beta CDR3 regions from RNA used iRepertoire nested multiplex PCR. One-step reverse transcription and amplification started from approximately 100-400 ng of tissue mRNA or PBMC total RNA. TCRdb reanalysed the multiplex PCR reads using MiXCR and keeps one entry per CDR3 protein. Altogether about 140,000 distinct CDR3 sequences are present, 35% to 50% being singletons, with the ten largest covering around a fifth. The origin of this receptor is a human donor with low-grade glioma or glioblastoma, undergoing nonglioma brain surgery, or in good health (not recorded which). Sequenced: glioma tissue, nonneoplastic brain tissue, or PBMCs (not recorded which). This chain uses TRBV2 with TRBJ2-1; 7 bases align to TRBD1. The CDR3 reads CASSVGQSSYNEQFF. Here the CDR3 DNA reads TGTGCCAGCAGTGTGGGACAGAGCTCCTACAATGAGCAGTTCTTC.